The TCR beta chain under discussion was sequenced for a study of blood T cell repertoires in COVID-19. TCRdb's table, derived via immunoSEQ multiplex PCR, lists solely in-frame clones and lacks some. The sample contains just over 35,000 clones, roughly 84% of which appear only once. The sample consisted of peripheral blood. The sequence came from a human donor in a cohort sampled during active COVID-19.

DNA of the CDR3: TGCGCCAGCAGCTTGGTAGGCGGGGACTACAATTCACCCCTCCACTTT. Protein product: CASSLVGGDYNSPLHF. The rearrangement joins TRBV5-1 to TRBJ1-6; weak D call: TRBD1 (5 bases). Between the trimmed V and J ends, which lost 0 bases and 7 bases, there was a span of 14 bases. This CDR3 comprises 16 residues. Germline CDR1 and CDR2: SGHRS and YFSETQ. The full variable domain, its missing parts supplied by reference TRBV5-1 and TRBJ1-6, is KAGVTQTPRYLIKTRGQQVTLSCSPISGHRSVSWYQQTPGQGLQFLFEYFSETQRNKGNFPGRFSGRQFSNSRSEMNVSTLELGDSALYLCASSLVGGDYNSPLHFGNGTRLTVT.